This TCR beta chain appears in the sequencing data of a study of cytomegalovirus exposure and HLA in healthy donors. Overall study results and limits: Earlier findings revealed that most TCR beta V segments proved productive either about 87% or about 30% of the time.

As concerns this clone: Its antigen is as yet unknown.

This CDR3 comprises 15 residues. A multiplex PCR was run with 60 Vbeta primers and 13 Jbeta primers. Sequencing used immunoSEQ multiplex PCR; TCRdb keeps in-frame clones, though not all of them. Of some 200,000 clones listed, approximately 80% are singletons. Source material: PBMCs. The clonotype comes from a woman between 25 and 40 years old in good health and CMV-seronegative. This chain links TRBV21-1 with TRBJ2-4; TRBD2, the D gene given by the table, was not confirmed from the DNA. TRBV21-1 is noted as a pseudogene. CDR3 nucleotide sequence: TGTGCCAGCAGCCTTCGCGGGAGGACCAAAAACATTCAGTACTTC. Protein sequence: CASSLRGRTKNIQYF.